A single sample gave rise to the 10 T cell receptor beta chains below, sequenced in a study of early T cells in non-severe SARS-CoV-2 infection. From the 5' RACE reads, TCRdb called clonotypes with MiXCR, one entry per CDR3 protein. Of some 49,000 distinct CDR3 sequences listed, 7.5% to 9.5% are singletons. Sequencing was done on a sample of whole blood. The receptors shown here come from an adult who was a healthcare worker with PCR-confirmed SARS-CoV-2 infection or an uninfected control (not recorded which).

The chain uses TRBV10-3 and TRBJ2-2; no clear D. V dropped 6 bases and J dropped 1 base, with 6 bases sitting between them. The CDR3 covers 13 residues. Per the germline V gene, CDR1 is ENHRY and CDR2 is SYGVKD. The CDR3 is CAISNLNTGELFF. In nucleotides, the CDR3 is TGTGCCATCAGCAACTTGAACACCGGGGAGCTGTTTTTT.

The rearrangement joins TRBV30 to TRBJ1-1; tentative D call: TRBD1 (5 bases). V dropped 3 bases and J dropped 0 bases, with 14 bases sitting between them. Germline lookup yields CDR1 GTSNPN and CDR2 SVGIG (reference sequence). CDR3 length: 15 residues. CDR3 DNA sequence: TGTGCCTGGAGGGAGGACATAAGGATGAACACTGAAGCTTTCTTT. Protein product: CAWREDIRMNTEAFF. The full variable domain, with the rest looked up from reference TRBV30 and TRBJ1-1, is SQTIHQWPATLVQPVGSPLSLECTVEGTSNPNLYWYRQAAGRGLQLLFYSVGIGQISSEVPQNLSASRPQDRQFILSSKKLLLSDSGFYLCAWREDIRMNTEAFFGQGTRLTVV.

A few counts support this clonotype. The chain employs TRBV12-3 or TRBV12-4 and TRBJ2-3; weak D call: TRBD2 (6 bases). Trimming removed 7 bases at V and 1 base at J, with 12 bases between. This CDR3 region has 14 residues. The CDR3 loop reads CASTPSGGTDTQYF. CDR3 coding DNA: TGTGCCAGCACCCCCTCGGGGGGCACAGATACGCAGTATTTT.

This clonotype was seen more than once but under ten times. The chain uses TRBV3-1 and TRBJ2-7; tentative D call: TRBD2 (7 bases). The CDR3 runs 16 residues. V lost 3 bases, J lost 2 bases, and 17 bases lay in between. Germline values: CDR1 LGHDT, CDR2 YNNKEL (reference sequence). CDR3 in amino acids: CASSQLGGGSAYEQYF. The CDR3 nucleotides are TGTGCCAGCAGCCAGCTGGGAGGGGGTTCCGCCTACGAGCAGTACTTC.

This sequence joins TRBV10-2 and TRBJ1-5; tentative D call: TRBD1 (5 bases). The germline CDR1 and CDR2 sequences are WSHSY and SAAADI. The V end was cut by 2 bases, the J end by 6 bases, with 8 bases between. This CDR3 is 13 amino acids long. The CDR3 DNA sequence: TGCGCCAGCAGTGAGGAGGGGTTTCAGCCCCAGCATTTT. Its protein product is CASSEEGFQPQHF.

This clonotype has more than one count but fewer than ten. This chain uses TRBV5-1 with TRBJ2-1, with D possibly TRBD2 on 5 matching bases. From germline, CDR1 is SGHRS and CDR2 YFSETQ. CDR3 length: 16 amino acids. V was shortened by 3 bases and J by 0 bases, with 13 bases between the two germline ends. The CDR3 DNA sequence: TGCGCCAGCAGCTCCTCAACTGGGAGCTCCTACAATGAGCAGTTCTTC. Protein sequence: CASSSSTGSSYNEQFF.

Remarks on this clonotype: A junction end diverges from the germline sequence, so it may reflect a read error. The chain links TRBV20-1 to TRBJ2-3; 11 bases are shared with TRBD2. Germline CDR1 reads DFQATT; CDR2 reads SNEGSKA (reference sequence). This CDR3 is 14 amino acids long. DNA for the CDR3: TGCGGTGCAGTACTAGCGGGAGGCACAGATACGCAGTATTTT. Protein sequence: CGAVLAGGTDTQYF.

This clonotype showed up many times. The chain joins TRBV7-9 to TRBJ2-1; 12 nucleotides align to TRBD2. The CDR3 is 19 amino acids. CDR1 and CDR2 from the germline V gene are SEHNR and FQNEAQ (reference sequence). The V segment lost 4 bases and the J segment 5 bases; nucleotides outside the gene matches: 15. The CDR3 here is CASSYPPSQRLAGDNEQFF. The DNA of the CDR3 is TGTGCCAGCAGCTACCCACCTAGCCAACGACTAGCGGGGGACAATGAGCAGTTCTTC.

This clonotype has only a few counts. The J gene is TRBJ1-2, the V gene TRBV3-1, with 7 bases lining up with TRBD1. The length of the CDR3 is 17 residues. The germline V gene encodes CDR1 LGHDT and CDR2 YNNKEL (reference sequence). J lost 5 bases, V lost 0 bases, and 12 bases had no gene match. CDR3 sequence reads: CASSQDNRGHPLYGYTF. CDR3 nucleotides: TGTGCCAGCAGCCAAGATAACAGGGGTCATCCTCTATATGGCTACACCTTC.

The sample holds many counts of this clonotype. V is TRBV6-2 or TRBV6-3 and J is TRBJ2-3; 9 bases line up with TRBD2. Germline CDR1 is MNHEY and CDR2 is SVGEGT. The CDR3 spans 16 residues. Trimming removed 5 bases from V and 3 bases from J; junction bases left unmatched: 9. The CDR3 DNA reads as TGTGCCAGCAGTCGTAGCGGGAGATTTGGAACAGATACGCAGTATTTT. Protein: CASSRSGRFGTDTQYF.